The 8 T cell receptor beta chains below all came from one sample that was sequenced in a study of response to subunit inactivated influenza vaccine. TCRdb redid the calling of the RT-PCR reads with MiXCR, one entry per CDR3 protein. The sample contains around 710,000 distinct CDR3 sequences, approximately 15% of which appear only once. The specimen was PBMCs from blood, collected approximately 15 days before vaccination. The receptors stem from a man aged 50 or older who received an inactivated influenza vaccine.

This clonotype has only one observation. Being one base from a much bigger clone, this may be a read error. The V gene is TRBV5-1, the J gene TRBJ2-2; D ambiguous. The CDR3 has 13 amino acids. Per germline, CDR1 SGHRS and CDR2 YFSETQ. V lost 3 bases and J lost 9, with 12 bases in between. The CDR3 DNA reads as TGCGCCAGCAGCTACTCATACGCCAGGGAGCTGTTTTTT. As protein: CASSYSYARELFF. The whole variable domain, remainder taken from reference TRBV5-1 and TRBJ2-2, is KAGVTQTPRYLIKTRGQQVTLSCSPISGHRSVSWYQQTPGQGLQFLFEYFSETQRNKGNFPGRFSGRQFSNSRSEMNVSTLELGDSALYLCASSYSYARELFFGEGSRLTVL.

The V and J genes are TRBV9 and TRBJ2-3; D is possibly TRBD2 (6 bases). The germline V gene encodes CDR1 SGDLS and CDR2 YYNGEE. CDR3 length equals 17 residues. Deletions cut 1 base from V and 5 bases from J, with 20 bases between. The CDR3 spells CASSVPYDSSDQDTQYF. In DNA form, the CDR3 reads TGTGCCAGCAGCGTACCATATGACTCTAGCGATCAAGATACGCAGTATTTT.

The V and J genes are TRBV11-2 and TRBJ2-3; 8 nucleotides agree with TRBD1. Germline-derived CDR1 and CDR2 are SGHAT and FQNNGV. V trimming: 5 bases; J trimming: 2 bases; junction bases outside the gene matches: 18. There are 19 residues in the CDR3. CDR3 DNA: TGTGCCAGCAGCCCCGTTTTCCGGACAGGGAGTGGGCTCACAGATACGCAGTATTTT. It codes for CASSPVFRTGSGLTDTQYF.

The sample holds a few counts of this clonotype. The V gene is TRBV5-5, the J gene TRBJ2-4, with D tentatively TRBD2 (6 bases). The CDR3 is 14 residues long. V was clipped by 6 bases and J by 3 bases, with 13 bases between them. The germline V gene has CDR1 SGHKS and CDR2 YYEKEE (reference sequence). In DNA, the CDR3 is TGTGCCAGCATCCCGGGACTGGGCAAAAACATTCAGTACTTC. This translates into CASIPGLGKNIQYF.

This clonotype was detected only a few times. The chain has TRBV20-1 and TRBJ2-5; TRBD1 matches 8 bases. The CDR3 is 15 residues long. Germline CDR1 is DFQATT and CDR2 is SNEGSKA (reference sequence). J was trimmed by 5 bases and V by 3 bases; bases with no gene match: 11. CDR3 protein: CSASRGSGGGETQYF. The CDR3 region has the DNA TGCAGTGCTAGCCGAGGGTCAGGGGGCGGTGAGACCCAGTACTTC.

This clonotype was recorded at least ten times. V and J are TRBV12-3 or TRBV12-4 and TRBJ2-1, with 8 bases matching TRBD1. V lost 5 bases and J lost 6; bases outside the gene matches: 6. The CDR3 runs 14 residues. DNA of the CDR3: TGTGCCAGCAGTCTCCCCCAGGGGGCCAATGAGCAGTTCTTC. Translated: CASSLPQGANEQFF.

J is TRBJ1-2 and V is TRBV29-1; D unresolved. The CDR3 length is 13 residues. CDR1 and CDR2 (germline): SQVTM, ANQGSEA. Trimming removed 5 bases from V and 0 bases from J, with 10 bases in between. CDR3 in amino acids: CSVRRDTNYGYTF. The CDR3 region has the DNA TGCAGCGTTCGGAGGGATACTAACTATGGCTACACCTTC.

This clonotype has more than one count but fewer than ten. V is TRBV5-1 and J is TRBJ2-2; D is perhaps TRBD1 (6 bases). The CDR3 is made up of 16 amino acids. V was cut by 3 bases and J by 0 bases, with 12 bases left in between. The germline V gene has CDR1 SGHRS and CDR2 YFSETQ. The CDR3 bases are TGCGCCAGCAGCTCGTTCGGACAGACGAACACCGGGGAGCTGTTTTTT. It translates to CASSSFGQTNTGELFF.